This TCR beta chain derives from a study of CD4 T cells in relation to SARS-CoV-2 and coronaviruses. Before the COVID-19 pandemic, during about 2011-2018, CD4+ T cells were taken from unexposed donors. Uncultured naive and memory CD4+ T cells supplied DNA for deep TCR-beta sequencing. Sequencing was performed with immunoSEQ multiplex PCR; in TCRdb, only in-frame clones are kept and a portion is missing. The data contain about 65,000 clones, about 90% of them singletons. The germline gives CDR1 GTSNPN, CDR2 SVGIG (reference sequence). The CDR3 extends over 12 amino acids. V lost 5 bases to trimming and J lost 8 bases, with 15 bases between them.

The rearrangement links TRBV30 to TRBJ1-2, with D possibly being TRBD1 (6 bases). The specimen was memory CD4+ T cells from PBMCs. This clonotype was obtained from a human donor in good health. The CDR3 spells CAWAGGSRGYTF. The CDR3 nucleotides read TGTGCCTGGGCTGGGGGCTCTAGGGGCTACACCTTC.